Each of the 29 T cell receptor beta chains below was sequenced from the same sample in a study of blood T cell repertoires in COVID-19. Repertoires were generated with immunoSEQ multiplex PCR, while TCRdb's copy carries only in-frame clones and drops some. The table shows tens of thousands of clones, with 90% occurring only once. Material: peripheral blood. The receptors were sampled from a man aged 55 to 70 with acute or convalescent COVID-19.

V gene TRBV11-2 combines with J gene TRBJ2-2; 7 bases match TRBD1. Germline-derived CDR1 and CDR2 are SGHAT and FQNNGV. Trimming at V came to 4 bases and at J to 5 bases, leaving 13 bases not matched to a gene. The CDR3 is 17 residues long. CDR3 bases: TGTGCCAGCAGCTCCCTTGAGGGGGCAGGAAATACCGGGGAGCTGTTTTTT. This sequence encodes CASSSLEGAGNTGELFF. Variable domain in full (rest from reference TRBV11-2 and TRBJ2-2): EAGVAQSPRYKIIEKRQSVAFWCNPISGHATLYWYQQILGQGPKLLIQFQNNGVVDDSQLPKDRFSAERLKGVDSTLKIQPAKLEDSAVYLCASSSLEGAGNTGELFFGEGSRLTVL.

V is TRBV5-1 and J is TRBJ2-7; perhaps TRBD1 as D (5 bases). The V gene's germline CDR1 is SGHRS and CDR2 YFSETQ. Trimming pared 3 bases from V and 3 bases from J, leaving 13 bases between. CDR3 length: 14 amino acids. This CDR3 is CASSSIGAYYEQYF. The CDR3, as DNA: TGCGCCAGCAGCTCGATAGGGGCATACTACGAGCAGTACTTC.

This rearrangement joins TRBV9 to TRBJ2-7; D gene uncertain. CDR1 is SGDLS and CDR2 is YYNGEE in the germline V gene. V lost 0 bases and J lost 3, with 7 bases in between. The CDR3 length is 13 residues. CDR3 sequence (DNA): TGTGCCAGCAGCGTAGGTCCTATCTACGAGCAGTACTTC. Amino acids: CASSVGPIYEQYF.

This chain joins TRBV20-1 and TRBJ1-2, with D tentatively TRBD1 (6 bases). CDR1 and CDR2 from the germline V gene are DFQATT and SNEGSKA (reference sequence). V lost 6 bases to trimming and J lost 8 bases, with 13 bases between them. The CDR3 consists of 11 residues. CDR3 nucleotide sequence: TGCAGTGCCGACAGGCCCTACGGCTACACCTTC. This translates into CSADRPYGYTF.

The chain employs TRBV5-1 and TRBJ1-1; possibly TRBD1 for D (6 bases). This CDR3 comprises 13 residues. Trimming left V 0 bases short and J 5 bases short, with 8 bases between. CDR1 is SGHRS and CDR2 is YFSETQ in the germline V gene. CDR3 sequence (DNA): TGCGCCAGCAGCTTGGAAACAGGGACTGAAGCTTTCTTT. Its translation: CASSLETGTEAFF.

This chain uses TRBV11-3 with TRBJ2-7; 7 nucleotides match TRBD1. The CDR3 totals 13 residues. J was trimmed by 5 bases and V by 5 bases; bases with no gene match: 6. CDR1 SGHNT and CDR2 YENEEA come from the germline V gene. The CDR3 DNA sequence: TGTGCCAGCAGCCGGGACAGACTCGACGAGCAGTACTTC. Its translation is CASSRDRLDEQYF.

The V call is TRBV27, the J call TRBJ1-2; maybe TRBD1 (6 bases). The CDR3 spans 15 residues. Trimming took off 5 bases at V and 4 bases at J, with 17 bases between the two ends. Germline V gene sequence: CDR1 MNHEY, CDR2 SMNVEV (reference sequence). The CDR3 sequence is CASSRTGGGGYGYTF. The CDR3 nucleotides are TGTGCCAGCAGTCGAACGGGGGGGGGCGGCTATGGCTACACCTTC.

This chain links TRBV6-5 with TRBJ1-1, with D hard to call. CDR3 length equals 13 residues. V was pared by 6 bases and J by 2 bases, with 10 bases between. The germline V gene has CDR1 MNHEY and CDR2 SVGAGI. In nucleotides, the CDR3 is TGTGCCAGCAGACTAGGGTATAACACTGAAGCTTTCTTT. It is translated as CASRLGYNTEAFF.

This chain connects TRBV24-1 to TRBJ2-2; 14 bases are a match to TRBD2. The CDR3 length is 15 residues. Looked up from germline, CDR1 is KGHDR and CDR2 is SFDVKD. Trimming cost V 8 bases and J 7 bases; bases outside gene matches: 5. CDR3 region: CATKTSGRGDGELFF. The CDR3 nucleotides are TGTGCCACCAAGACTAGCGGGAGGGGAGACGGGGAGCTGTTTTTT.

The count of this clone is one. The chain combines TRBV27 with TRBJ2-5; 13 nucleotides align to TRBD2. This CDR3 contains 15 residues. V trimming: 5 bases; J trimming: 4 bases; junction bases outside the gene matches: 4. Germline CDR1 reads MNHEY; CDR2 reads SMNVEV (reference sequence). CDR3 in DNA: TGTGCCAGCAGTAAGACTAGCGGGAGGACAGAGACCCAGTACTTC. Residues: CASSKTSGRTETQYF.

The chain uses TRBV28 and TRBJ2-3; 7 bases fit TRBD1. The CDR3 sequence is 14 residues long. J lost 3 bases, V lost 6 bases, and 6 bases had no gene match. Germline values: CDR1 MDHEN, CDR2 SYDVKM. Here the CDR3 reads CASSKGALTDTQYF. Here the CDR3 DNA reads TGTGCCAGCAGCAAGGGGGCGTTGACAGATACGCAGTATTTT.

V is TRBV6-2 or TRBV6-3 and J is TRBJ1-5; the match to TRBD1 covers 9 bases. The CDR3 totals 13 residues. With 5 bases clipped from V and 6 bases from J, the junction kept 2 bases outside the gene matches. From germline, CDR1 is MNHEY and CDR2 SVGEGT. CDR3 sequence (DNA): TGTGCCAGCAGTCACAGGGGGCTTCAGCCCCAGCATTTT. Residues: CASSHRGLQPQHF.

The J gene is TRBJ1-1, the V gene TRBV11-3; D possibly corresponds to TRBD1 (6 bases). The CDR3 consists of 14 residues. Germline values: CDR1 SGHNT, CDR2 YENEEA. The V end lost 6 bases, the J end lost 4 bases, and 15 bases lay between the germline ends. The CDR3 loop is CASRPPEGGTEAFF. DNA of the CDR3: TGTGCCAGCAGACCACCGGAAGGGGGCACTGAAGCTTTCTTT. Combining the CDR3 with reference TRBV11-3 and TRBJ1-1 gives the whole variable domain EAGVVQSPRYKIIEKKQPVAFWCNPISGHNTLYWYLQNLGQGPELLIRYENEEAVDDSQLPKDRFSAERLKGVDSTLKIQPAELGDSAVYLCASRPPEGGTEAFFGQGTRLTVV.

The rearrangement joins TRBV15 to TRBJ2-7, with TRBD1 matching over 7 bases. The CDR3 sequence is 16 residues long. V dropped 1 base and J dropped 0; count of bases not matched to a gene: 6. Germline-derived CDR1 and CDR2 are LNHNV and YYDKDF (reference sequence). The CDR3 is CATSRASGTASYEQYF. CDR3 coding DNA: TGTGCCACCAGCAGAGCCTCCGGGACAGCCTCCTACGAGCAGTACTTC.

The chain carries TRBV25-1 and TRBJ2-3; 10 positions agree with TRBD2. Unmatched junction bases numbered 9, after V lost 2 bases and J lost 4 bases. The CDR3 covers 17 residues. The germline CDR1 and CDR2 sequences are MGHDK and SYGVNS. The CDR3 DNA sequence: TGTGCCAGCAGTGAAGAGGACGGAGCGGGAGGGGCAGATACGCAGTATTTT. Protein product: CASSEEDGAGGADTQYF.

The CDR3 spells CASSDAGSYNEQFF. In DNA, the CDR3 is TGCGCCAGCAGTGACGCGGGTTCCTACAATGAGCAGTTCTTC. The V call is TRBV10-1, the J call TRBJ2-1; a weak D match, TRBD2 (5 bases). The CDR3 consists of 14 residues. V was cut by 3 bases and J by 1 base, with 7 bases left in between. CDR1 is WNHNN and CDR2 is SYGVQD in the germline V gene (reference sequence).

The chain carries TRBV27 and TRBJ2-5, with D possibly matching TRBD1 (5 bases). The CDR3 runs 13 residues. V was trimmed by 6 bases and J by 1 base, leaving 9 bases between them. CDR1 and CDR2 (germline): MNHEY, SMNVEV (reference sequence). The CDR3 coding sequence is TGTGCCAGCAGCCAGGGTTTCCAAGAGACCCAGTACTTC. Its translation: CASSQGFQETQYF.

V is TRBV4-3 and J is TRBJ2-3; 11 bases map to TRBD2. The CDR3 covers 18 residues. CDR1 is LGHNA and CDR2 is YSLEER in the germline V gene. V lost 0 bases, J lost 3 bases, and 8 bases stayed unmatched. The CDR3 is CASSQDFRPSGRTDTQYF. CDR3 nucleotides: TGCGCCAGCAGCCAAGATTTTAGGCCTAGCGGGAGGACAGATACGCAGTATTTT.

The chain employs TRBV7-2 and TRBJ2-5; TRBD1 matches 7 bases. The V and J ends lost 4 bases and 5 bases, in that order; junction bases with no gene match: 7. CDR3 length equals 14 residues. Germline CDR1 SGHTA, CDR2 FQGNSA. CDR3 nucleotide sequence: TGTGCCAGCAGCTCACGAGACAGGGCGGAGACCCAGTACTTC. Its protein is CASSSRDRAETQYF.

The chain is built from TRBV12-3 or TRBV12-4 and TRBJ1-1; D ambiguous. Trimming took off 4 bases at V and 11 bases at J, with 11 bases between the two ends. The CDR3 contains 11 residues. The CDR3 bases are TGTGCCAGCAGTTATGGCGGCGTCGCTTTCTTT. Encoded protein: CASSYGGVAFF.

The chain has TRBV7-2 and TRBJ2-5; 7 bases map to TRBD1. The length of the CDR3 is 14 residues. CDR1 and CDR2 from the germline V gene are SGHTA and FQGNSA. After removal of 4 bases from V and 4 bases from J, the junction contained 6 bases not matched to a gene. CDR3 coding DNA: TGTGCCAGCAGCTCGGGACAGAGGGGAGAGACCCAGTACTTC. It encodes CASSSGQRGETQYF.

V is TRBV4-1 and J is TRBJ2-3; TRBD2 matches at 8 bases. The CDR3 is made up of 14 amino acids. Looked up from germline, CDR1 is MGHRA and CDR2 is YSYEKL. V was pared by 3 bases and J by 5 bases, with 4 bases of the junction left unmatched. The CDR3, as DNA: TGCGCCAGCAGCCATAGCGGGACGGTAGATACGCAGTATTTT. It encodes CASSHSGTVDTQYF.

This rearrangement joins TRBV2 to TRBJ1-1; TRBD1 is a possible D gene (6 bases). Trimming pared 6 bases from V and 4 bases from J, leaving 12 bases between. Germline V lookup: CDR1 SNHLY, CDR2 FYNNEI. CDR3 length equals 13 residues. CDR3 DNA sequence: TGTGCCAGCAGCCCAGACAGGCTCACTGAAGCTTTCTTT. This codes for CASSPDRLTEAFF.

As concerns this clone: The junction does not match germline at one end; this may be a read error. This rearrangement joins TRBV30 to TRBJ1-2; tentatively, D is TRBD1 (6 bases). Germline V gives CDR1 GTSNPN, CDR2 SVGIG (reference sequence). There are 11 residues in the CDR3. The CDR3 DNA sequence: TGTGCCTGGAGTTTAACAGGGAGACCTCAATTC. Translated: CAWSLTGRPQF.

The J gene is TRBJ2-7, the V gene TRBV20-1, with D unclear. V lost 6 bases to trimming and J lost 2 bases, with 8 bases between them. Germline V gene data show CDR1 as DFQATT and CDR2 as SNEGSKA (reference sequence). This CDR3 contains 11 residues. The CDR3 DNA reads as TGCAGTGCCGAAGACACCTACGAGCAGTACTTC. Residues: CSAEDTYEQYF.

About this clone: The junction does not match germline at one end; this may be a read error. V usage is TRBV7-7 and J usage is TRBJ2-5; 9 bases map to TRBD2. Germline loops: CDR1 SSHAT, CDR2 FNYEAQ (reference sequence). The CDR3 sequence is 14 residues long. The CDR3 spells CASSERVAGETPYF. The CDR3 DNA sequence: TGTGCTAGCAGCGAAAGAGTAGCGGGAGAGACCCCGTACTTC.

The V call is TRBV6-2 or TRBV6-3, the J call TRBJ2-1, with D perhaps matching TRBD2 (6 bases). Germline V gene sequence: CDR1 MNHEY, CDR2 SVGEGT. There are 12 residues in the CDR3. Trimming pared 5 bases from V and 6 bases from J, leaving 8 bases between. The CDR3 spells CASSPGLNEQFF. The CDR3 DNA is TGTGCCAGCAGTCCGGGACTCAATGAGCAGTTCTTC.

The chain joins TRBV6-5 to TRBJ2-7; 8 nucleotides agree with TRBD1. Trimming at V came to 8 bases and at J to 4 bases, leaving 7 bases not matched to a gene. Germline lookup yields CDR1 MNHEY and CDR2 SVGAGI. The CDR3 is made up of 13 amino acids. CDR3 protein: CASSQGALYEQYF. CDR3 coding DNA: TGTGCCAGCTCTCAGGGGGCTCTATACGAGCAGTACTTC.

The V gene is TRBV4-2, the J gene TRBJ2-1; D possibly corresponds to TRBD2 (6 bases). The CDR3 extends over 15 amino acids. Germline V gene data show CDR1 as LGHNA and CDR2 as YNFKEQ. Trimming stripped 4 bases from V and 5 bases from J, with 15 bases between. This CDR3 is CASSLSGLENNEQFF. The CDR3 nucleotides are TGTGCCAGCAGCCTCTCGGGACTCGAGAACAATGAGCAGTTCTTC.